This TCR beta chain was identified in a study of beta chain features in type 1 diabetes. The authors reverse transcribed all of the isolated RNA, so sequencing captured expressed TCRB transcripts. Libraries were prepared by immunoSEQ multiplex PCR; TCRdb keeps only in-frame clonotypes and omits some of them. The profile shows 150,000 to 200,000 clones, about 63% of them singletons. General study results and limits: When Type 1 diabetes patients were examined, their TCRB CDR3s proved moderately but significantly shorter in all four CD4+ subsets.

This clone was counted between two and nine times. As yet, its antigen is unknown. Germline loops: CDR1 MGHDK, CDR2 SYGVNS. CDR3 length equals 15 residues. Trimming took 5 bases from V and 5 from J; bases not matched to a gene: 7. The chain recombines TRBV25-1 with TRBJ2-7; 12 bases agree with TRBD1. The source is a man between 25 and 39 years old with type 1 diabetes. Sequenced material: naive CD4+ T cells from blood. CDR3 sequence (DNA): TGTGCCAGCAGTCAATTAGGGACAGGGGGCGACGAGCAGTACTTC. It specifies CASSQLGTGGDEQYF.